The 17 T cell receptor beta chains given below trace back to one sample, sequenced in a study of T cell responses to AZD1222 COVID-19 vaccine (dated by TCRdb to 2020 to 2023). According to the study, the label for this sample's time point signals: about 28 days (+/-7) after the second vaccine dose. Receptor amplification or capture employed the immunoSEQ multiplex PCR assay. TCRdb took this table from immuneACCESS and kept in-frame rearrangements with V and J called. Such tables lack part of the clones; where checked against another copy, unresolved V genes explain under half of the gap, and the rest is unexplained. This sample holds about 170,000 clones; 70% to 90% were observed only once. Approximately 0.97% of the sample is taken by the ten largest. The source was peripheral blood, collected 28 days after the second AZD1222 dose. These TCRs come from an adult who received the AZD1222 COVID-19 vaccine.

V and J are TRBV19 and TRBJ1-5; 7 nucleotides line up with TRBD1. This CDR3 comprises 15 residues. Germline lookup yields CDR1 LNHDA and CDR2 SQIVND (reference sequence). The junction had 8 bases not matched to a gene; V was cut back by 8 bases and J by 1 base. CDR3 loop: CASHKQGTSNQPQHF. DNA of the CDR3: TGTGCCAGTCACAAACAGGGGACGAGCAATCAGCCCCAGCATTTT.

In nucleotides, the CDR3 is TGCGCCAGCAGTCCTTCCAGGGGGGGAACTGAAGCTTTCTTT. Translating it yields CASSPSRGGTEAFF. The rearrangement joins TRBV4-1 to TRBJ1-1; 7 bases map to TRBD1. Germline V gene sequence: CDR1 MGHRA, CDR2 YSYEKL. V lost 6 bases to trimming and J lost 5 bases; unmatched junction nucleotides: 9. The CDR3 has 14 amino acids.

This chain joins TRBV7-9 and TRBJ2-1; 12 nucleotides match TRBD2. V shed 3 bases, J shed 7 bases, and the junction held 7 bases outside the gene matches. Germline V gene lookup returns CDR1 SEHNR and CDR2 FQNEAQ (reference sequence). This CDR3 region has 16 residues. For the CDR3, the DNA is TGTGCCAGCAGCTTCTTCTCTAGCGGGGGGGCGAATGAGCAGTTCTTC. This codes for CASSFFSSGGANEQFF.

This clone showed up just a few times. The rearrangement links TRBV6-5 to TRBJ1-1; D is undetermined. Trimming cost V 6 bases and J 1 base, with 3 bases left between them. The CDR3 length is 11 residues. Germline assignment: CDR1 MNHEY and CDR2 SVGAGI. CDR3 protein: CASRGNTEAFF. The CDR3, as DNA: TGTGCCAGCAGGGGGAACACTGAAGCTTTCTTT.

J is TRBJ1-1 and V is TRBV30; D gene ambiguous. Trimming pared 0 bases from V and 3 bases from J, leaving 11 bases between. Germline CDR1 and CDR2: GTSNPN and SVGIG (reference sequence). The CDR3 consists of 14 residues. The CDR3 DNA is TGTGCCTGGAGTGTAGGGAGGCGGTACACTGAAGCTTTCTTT. Translated: CAWSVGRRYTEAFF.

To note about this clone: The same CDR3 also results from other DNA sequences found in this sample. The genes are TRBV5-4 and TRBJ1-2; the match to TRBD1 covers 9 bases. Germline assignment: CDR1 SGHNT and CDR2 YYREEE (reference sequence). With 2 bases clipped from V and 4 bases from J, the junction kept 3 bases outside the gene matches. The CDR3 is 14 amino acids. CDR3 bases: TGTGCCAGCAGCTTAACAGGGGGCCTCTATGGCTACACCTTC. Protein: CASSLTGGLYGYTF.

The V and J genes are TRBV5-1 and TRBJ1-1; 7 bases line up with TRBD1. Looked up from germline, CDR1 is SGHRS and CDR2 is YFSETQ. Germline trimming cut 4 bases from V and 7 bases from J; bases unmatched to any gene: 10. This CDR3 spans 14 amino acids. CDR3 residues: CASSPLDRAIEAFF. The CDR3 DNA is TGCGCCAGCAGCCCCCTAGACAGGGCCATTGAAGCTTTCTTT.

The chain combines TRBV21-1 with TRBJ2-7; the D call TRBD1 from the table was never checked on the DNA. TRBV21-1 counts as a pseudogene. This CDR3 is built from 17 residues. CDR3 loop: CASSPREDSGTVYEQYF. The CDR3 region has the DNA TGTGCCAGCAGCCCCCGCGAAGACTCCGGGACAGTCTACGAGCAGTACTTC.

The V call is TRBV13, the J call TRBJ1-1, with 7 bases that match TRBD1. Unmatched junction bases numbered 10, after V lost 0 bases and J lost 6 bases. Germline loops: CDR1 PRHDT, CDR2 FYEKMQ (reference sequence). CDR3 length: 16 residues. CDR3 in DNA: TGTGCCAGCAGCTTAGGCCCAGGGGGGGGCTTCGCTGAAGCTTTCTTT. It codes for CASSLGPGGGFAEAFF.

This chain joins TRBV4-3 and TRBJ2-1; D is perhaps TRBD1 (7 bases). The CDR3 totals 18 residues. The ends were cut back, 1 base at V and 4 bases at J, with 20 bases in the middle. Germline V gene lookup returns CDR1 LGHNA and CDR2 YSLEER. This CDR3 is CASSQVGGLGTAYNEQFF. CDR3 nucleotides: TGCGCCAGCAGCCAAGTTGGGGGGCTCGGGACAGCTTACAATGAGCAGTTCTTC.

This clone was picked up one time. V gene TRBV6-2 or TRBV6-3 combines with J gene TRBJ1-4; D might be TRBD1 (5 bases). This CDR3 is built from 17 residues. V lost 2 bases to trimming and J lost 7 bases, with 20 bases between them. CDR1 and CDR2 from the germline V gene are MNHEY and SVGEGT. The CDR3 here is CASSYRGTSRAGEKLFF. Written as DNA, the CDR3 is TGTGCCAGCAGTTACCGAGGGACTTCCAGGGCGGGTGAAAAACTGTTTTTT.

The chain joins TRBV4-3 to TRBJ1-1; maybe TRBD1 (6 bases). Per germline, CDR1 LGHNA and CDR2 YSLEER. V was cut by 2 bases and J by 2 bases, with 12 bases left in between. CDR3 length: 15 amino acids. CDR3 in amino acids: CASSQTGSPNTEAFF. CDR3 coding DNA: TGCGCCAGCAGCCAAACAGGGTCCCCCAACACTGAAGCTTTCTTT.

The chain uses TRBV9 and TRBJ2-5; D might be TRBD2 (6 bases). Germline loops: CDR1 SGDLS, CDR2 YYNGEE. The CDR3 length is 14 residues. The V gene lost 0 bases and the J gene lost 3 bases, with 9 bases spanning the gap. The CDR3 sequence is CASSVATGEETQYF. The CDR3 DNA reads TGTGCCAGCAGCGTAGCGACGGGGGAAGAGACCCAGTACTTC.

The gene calls are TRBV19 and TRBJ1-3; unclear D gene. The length of the CDR3 is 17 residues. CDR1 and CDR2 (germline): LNHDA, SQIVND (reference sequence). The V gene lost 0 bases and the J gene lost 0 bases, with 12 bases spanning the gap. For the CDR3, the DNA is TGTGCCAGTAGTATAGATCGGGCAAGTAGCTCTGGAAACACCATATATTTT. The encoded protein is CASSIDRASSSGNTIYF.

The V call is TRBV12-3 or TRBV12-4, the J call TRBJ1-3; D ambiguous. Trimming took off 8 bases at V and 0 bases at J, with 8 bases between the two ends. The CDR3 has 13 residues. CDR3 amino acids: CASSFHSGNTIYF. The CDR3 bases are TGTGCCAGCTCGTTCCACTCTGGAAACACCATATATTTT.

The V gene is TRBV28, the J gene TRBJ1-5; 8 bases agree with TRBD1. The germline V gene encodes CDR1 MDHEN and CDR2 SYDVKM. There are 13 residues in the CDR3. V lost 6 bases, J lost 2 bases, and 0 bases stayed unmatched. This CDR3 is CASRDRGNQPQHF. CDR3 coding DNA: TGTGCCAGCAGGGACAGGGGCAATCAGCCCCAGCATTTT.

The CDR3 DNA is TGTGCCGCAGTACGGGACAGAGGAACAGATACGCAGTATTTT. This codes for CAAVRDRGTDTQYF. The chain links TRBV6-5 to TRBJ2-3; 7 positions agree with TRBD1. Germline V gene lookup returns CDR1 MNHEY and CDR2 SVGAGI. The CDR3 loop spans 14 amino acids. With 11 bases clipped from V and 3 bases from J, the junction kept 11 bases outside the gene matches.